One and the same sample provided the 24 T cell receptor beta chains below, sequenced in a study of blood T cell repertoires in COVID-19. Repertoires were generated with immunoSEQ multiplex PCR, while TCRdb's copy carries only in-frame clones and drops some. The sample lists about 360,000 clones; around four fifths were seen once. Sequences were obtained from peripheral blood. Every receptor here comes from a man younger than 40 with active or convalescent COVID-19.

V gene TRBV19 combines with J gene TRBJ1-1; 7 positions match TRBD1. J gave up 0 bases and V 6 bases, and 1 base lay outside the gene matches. Germline values: CDR1 LNHDA, CDR2 SQIVND (reference sequence). The CDR3 has 13 amino acids. The CDR3 DNA sequence: TGTGCCAGTAGGGACAGGATGAACACTGAAGCTTTCTTT. It specifies CASRDRMNTEAFF.

The V call is TRBV7-9, the J call TRBJ2-1; tentative D call: TRBD1 (5 bases). Germline V gene data show CDR1 as SEHNR and CDR2 as FQNEAQ (reference sequence). The length of the CDR3 is 12 residues. V dropped 1 base and J dropped 7 bases, with 5 bases sitting between them. The CDR3 DNA is TGTGCCAGCAGCTTAGGGACAAATGAGCAGTTCTTC. It yields the protein CASSLGTNEQFF.

This sequence joins TRBV3-1 (or the pseudogene TRBV3-2) and TRBJ1-1; no reliable D call. This CDR3 is built from 13 residues. V was clipped by 5 bases and J by 2 bases, with 9 bases between them. CDR1 is LGHDT, CDR2 YNNKEL, per germline (reference sequence). The CDR3 here is CASSTLGNTEAFF. Here the CDR3 DNA reads TGTGCCAGCAGCACCCTGGGCAACACTGAAGCTTTCTTT.

V usage is TRBV24-1 and J usage is TRBJ2-3; possible D gene TRBD2, 7 bases. This CDR3 is 16 amino acids long. Germline-derived CDR1 and CDR2 are KGHDR and SFDVKD. Trimming stripped 5 bases from V and 3 bases from J, with 17 bases between. The CDR3 sequence is CATSGEGGVITDTQYF. Written as DNA, the CDR3 is TGTGCCACCAGTGGGGAGGGGGGCGTGATTACAGATACGCAGTATTTT.

The chain carries TRBV28 and TRBJ2-1, with TRBD1 matching over 7 bases. The V gene's germline CDR1 is MDHEN and CDR2 SYDVKM. With 2 bases clipped from V and 8 bases from J, the junction kept 0 bases outside the gene matches. CDR3 size: 12 residues. The CDR3 DNA reads TGTGCCAGCAGTTTACAGGGGGATGAGCAGTTCTTC. Residues: CASSLQGDEQFF.

This clone was observed once. The rearrangement uses TRBV5-1 and TRBJ2-1, with a tentative D call TRBD2 (6 bases). V was pared by 6 bases and J by 10 bases, with 14 bases between. The germline V gene has CDR1 SGHRS and CDR2 YFSETQ. This CDR3 is 12 amino acids long. The CDR3 loop is CASIGSGDEQFF. CDR3 DNA: TGCGCCAGCATCGGGTCGGGAGACGAGCAGTTCTTC.

The chain carries TRBV2 and TRBJ1-5; no definite D call. The CDR3 consists of 15 residues. Trimming took 11 bases from V and 3 from J, leaving 20 bases between them. Germline V CDR1 and CDR2: SNHLY, FYNNEI. CDR3 amino acids: CACSPNRALNQPQHF. The DNA of the CDR3 is TGTGCCTGCTCCCCGAACAGAGCACTCAATCAGCCCCAGCATTTT.

J is TRBJ2-7 and V is TRBV28; D is possibly TRBD2 (6 bases). Germline V gives CDR1 MDHEN, CDR2 SYDVKM. The V end lost 3 bases, the J end lost 5 bases, and 17 bases lay between the germline ends. The CDR3 is made up of 15 amino acids. CDR3 bases: TGTGCCAGCAGTTTGGGAGGAGGGGCCGGGAACGAGCAGTACTTC. Protein sequence: CASSLGGGAGNEQYF.

With respect to this clone: Germline is not matched at one junction end, which may reflect a read error. Other DNA sequences in the sample encode the same CDR3. This rearrangement joins TRBV7-9 to TRBJ1-6, with 8 nucleotides matching TRBD1. CDR1 SEHNR and CDR2 FQNEAQ come from the germline V gene (reference sequence). The CDR3 is made up of 19 amino acids. CDR3 DNA sequence: TGTGCCAGCAGCTCGCACCTCTATAAGACAGGGGATGGTAATTCGCCCCTCCACTTT. Protein product: CASSSHLYKTGDGNSPLHF.

V usage is TRBV19 and J usage is TRBJ2-3; no clear D gene. The CDR3 totals 14 residues. Trimming removed 3 bases at V and 2 bases at J, with 9 bases between. The V gene's germline CDR1 is LNHDA and CDR2 SQIVND (reference sequence). CDR3 sequence: CASSMITHTDTQYF. CDR3 bases: TGTGCCAGTAGTATGATCACACACACAGATACGCAGTATTTT. Combining the CDR3 with reference TRBV19 and TRBJ2-3 gives the whole variable domain DGGITQSPKYLFRKEGQNVTLSCEQNLNHDAMYWYRQDPGQGLRLIYYSQIVNDFQKGDIAEGYSVSREKKESFPLTVTSAQKNPTAFYLCASSMITHTDTQYFGPGTRLTVL.

J is TRBJ2-7 and V is TRBV18; D may be TRBD2 (5 bases). The CDR3 has 14 amino acids. Germline CDR1 is KGHSH and CDR2 is LQKENI. Deletions cut 5 bases from V and 6 bases from J, with 17 bases between. The CDR3, as DNA: TGTGCCAGCTCATCAGAGACCTATCGGGGCGAGCAGTACTTC. It yields the protein CASSSETYRGEQYF.

The chain is built from TRBV7-2 and TRBJ2-6; D gene uncertain. Germline CDR1 and CDR2: SGHTA and FQGNSA. Trimming took off 7 bases at V and 0 bases at J, with 7 bases between the two ends. This CDR3 is built from 14 residues. CDR3 DNA sequence: TGTGCCAGCACCTACAGCTCTGGGGCCAACGTCCTGACTTTC. This encodes CASTYSSGANVLTF.

This rearrangement joins TRBV7-2 to TRBJ2-3, with D hard to call. V lost 9 bases and J 0 bases, leaving 16 bases between the germline ends. From germline, CDR1 is SGHTA and CDR2 FQGNSA. The CDR3 contains 15 residues. As DNA, the CDR3 is TGTGCCAGTCGCGGTAGCCGGGTTAGCACAGATACGCAGTATTTT. Its translation is CASRGSRVSTDTQYF.

This sequence joins TRBV6-5 and TRBJ1-2, with 12 bases aligning to TRBD1. The ends lost 7 bases at V and 8 bases at J; junction bases unmatched: 11. The germline gives CDR1 MNHEY, CDR2 SVGAGI. The CDR3 spans 15 residues. This chain's CDR3 is CASIPRDRGRGGYTF. The CDR3, as DNA: TGTGCCAGCATCCCGCGGGACAGGGGGCGCGGAGGCTACACCTTC.

This clone was seen a handful of times. The chain links TRBV5-1 to TRBJ2-7; the match to TRBD1 covers 12 bases. CDR1 is SGHRS, CDR2 YFSETQ, per germline. V was pared by 4 bases and J by 5 bases, with 7 bases of the junction left unmatched. CDR3 length: 15 residues. CDR3 in amino acids: CASSPRDRGLHEQYF. DNA for the CDR3: TGCGCCAGCAGCCCCCGGGACAGGGGGCTTCACGAGCAGTACTTC.

The CDR3 here is CASSQFGQEPVYGYTF. The CDR3 DNA is TGCGCCAGCAGCCAATTCGGACAGGAGCCTGTCTATGGCTACACCTTC. The chain employs TRBV4-3 and TRBJ1-2; 7 bases map to TRBD1. Trimming cost V 2 bases and J 4 bases; bases outside gene matches: 10. Germline loops: CDR1 LGHNA, CDR2 YSLEER. This CDR3 contains 16 residues.

The J gene is TRBJ2-1, the V gene TRBV7-6; a possible D gene is TRBD1 (5 bases). Trimming pared 4 bases from V and 8 bases from J, leaving 12 bases between. The CDR3 consists of 13 residues. Per the germline V gene, CDR1 is SGHVS and CDR2 is FNYEAQ. The CDR3 loop reads CASSSVTGDEQFF. For the CDR3, the DNA is TGTGCCAGCAGCTCCGTTACAGGTGATGAGCAGTTCTTC.

The chain recombines TRBV6-5 with TRBJ1-6, with D uncertain. The CDR3 is 15 amino acids. Trimming stripped 6 bases from V and 10 bases from J, with 19 bases between. Germline-derived CDR1 and CDR2 are MNHEY and SVGAGI. The CDR3 spells CASRLIGSAGSPLHF. The CDR3, as DNA: TGTGCCAGCAGGCTTATCGGGAGTGCAGGATCACCCCTCCACTTT.

CDR3 DNA sequence: TGCGCCAGCAGAAAGCCCGGGACAGGGGATGGTAATTCACCCCTCCACTTT. Its protein product is CASRKPGTGDGNSPLHF. The chain links TRBV4-1 to TRBJ1-6, with TRBD1 matching 10 bases. The CDR3 runs 17 residues. Per the germline V gene, CDR1 is MGHRA and CDR2 is YSYEKL. The V and J ends lost 6 bases and 6 bases, in that order; junction bases with no gene match: 11.

V is TRBV25-1 and J is TRBJ2-5; 7 bases align to TRBD2. The CDR3 runs 17 residues. The germline V gene encodes CDR1 MGHDK and CDR2 SYGVNS. V lost 5 bases, J lost 5 bases, and 17 bases stayed unmatched. The CDR3: CASSSFQRGGGWETQYF. The CDR3 DNA follows: TGTGCCAGCAGTTCGTTCCAAAGGGGCGGGGGTTGGGAGACCCAGTACTTC. Full variable domain (remainder filled in from reference TRBV25-1 and TRBJ2-5): EADIYQTPRYLVIGTGKKITLECSQTMGHDKMYWYQQDPGMELHLIHYSYGVNSTEKGDLSSESTVSRIRTEHFPLTLESARPSHTSQYLCASSSFQRGGGWETQYFGPGTRLLVL.

This chain links TRBV28 with TRBJ2-1; D not certain. Trimming removed 3 bases at V and 1 base at J, with 4 bases between. The CDR3 has 13 amino acids. In germline, CDR1 is MDHEN, CDR2 SYDVKM. CDR3 protein: CASSFPSYNEQFF. The CDR3 DNA sequence: TGTGCCAGCAGTTTCCCTTCCTACAATGAGCAGTTCTTC.

V usage is TRBV11-2 and J usage is TRBJ2-1; 11 positions match TRBD2. Trimming cost V 2 bases and J 5 bases; bases outside gene matches: 2. The V gene's germline CDR1 is SGHAT and CDR2 FQNNGV. The CDR3 runs 15 residues. The chain's CDR3 is CASSLHSGRDNEQFF. CDR3 coding DNA: TGTGCCAGCAGCTTACATAGCGGGAGGGACAATGAGCAGTTCTTC.

The genes are TRBV6-4 and TRBJ2-1; D is perhaps TRBD2 (5 bases). CDR3 length: 14 amino acids. Trimming took off 6 bases at V and 10 bases at J, with 19 bases between the two ends. From germline, CDR1 is MRHNA and CDR2 SNTAGT. The CDR3 spells CASSPFLVGEEQFF. CDR3 nucleotides: TGTGCCAGCAGCCCCTTTTTAGTTGGGGAGGAGCAGTTCTTC.

This CDR3 reads CASRLGQGESPLHF. The DNA for the CDR3 is TGTGCCAGCAGACTGGGACAGGGTGAATCACCCCTCCACTTT. The J gene is TRBJ1-6, the V gene TRBV7-9; the match to TRBD1 covers 9 bases. V lost 6 bases to trimming and J lost 10 bases; unmatched junction nucleotides: 7. Per germline, CDR1 SEHNR and CDR2 FQNEAQ (reference sequence). This CDR3 contains 14 residues.